The 20 T cell receptor beta chains reported below all come from one sample, sequenced in a study of CD8+ T cells in alopecia areata. Treatment here: oral pan-JAK inhibitor, 5-10 mg twice daily. Isolated RNA was reverse transcribed into cDNA used as the sequencing template. Assay used: immunoSEQ multiplex PCR; TCRdb lists only in-frame clones, some missing. There are about 210,000 clones in the sample; more than 30% occur only once, and 0.4% to 0.55% lies in the top ten. This sample comprised CD4+ T cells sorted from blood, obtained at roughly week 30, from a patient treated with tofacitinib. The receptors stem from a human donor with alopecia areata.

The chain carries TRBV19 and TRBJ1-5, with 9 bases matching TRBD1. Germline assignment: CDR1 LNHDA and CDR2 SQIVND (reference sequence). The CDR3 has 16 amino acids. The trim removed 6 bases at V and 6 bases at J, leaving 12 bases unmatched. CDR3 in DNA: TGTGCCAGTAGCAAGTTGGGACAGGGAGGTCTTCAGCCCCAGCATTTT. Translating it yields CASSKLGQGGLQPQHF.

V is TRBV4-1 and J is TRBJ1-5; possible D gene TRBD1, 5 bases. The CDR3 runs to 15 residues. Germline V gene data show CDR1 as MGHRA and CDR2 as YSYEKL. V shed 5 bases and J shed 4 bases, with 15 bases lying between them. The CDR3, as DNA: TGCGCCAGCAGCTTAAACCCGGGGCCTAATCAGCCCCAGCATTTT. Amino acids: CASSLNPGPNQPQHF.

The V call is TRBV27, the J call TRBJ1-2; D uncertain. This CDR3 is built from 14 residues. CDR1 and CDR2 from the germline V gene are MNHEY and SMNVEV (reference sequence). Trimming removed 2 bases at V and 0 bases at J, with 7 bases between. The CDR3 spells CASSLDRANYGYTF. The CDR3 nucleotides are TGTGCCAGCAGTTTAGATAGGGCTAACTATGGCTACACCTTC.

This clone has only a few counts. The rearrangement uses TRBV2 and TRBJ1-2; no reliable D call. V lost 4 bases and J lost 2, with 5 bases in between. The CDR3 is 12 residues long. Per the germline V gene, CDR1 is SNHLY and CDR2 is FYNNEI. The CDR3 reads CASSAGNYGYTF. The CDR3 bases are TGTGCCAGCAGTGCTGGGAACTATGGCTACACCTTC.

This clone occurred a few times. This sequence joins TRBV7-9 and TRBJ1-1; D remains unclear. This CDR3 comprises 14 residues. V was shortened by 2 bases and J by 0 bases, with 7 bases between the two germline ends. Germline V gene lookup returns CDR1 SEHNR and CDR2 FQNEAQ (reference sequence). The CDR3: CASSLQALNTEAFF. CDR3 nucleotides: TGTGCCAGCAGCTTACAGGCATTGAACACTGAAGCTTTCTTT.

This clone appeared a few times. This chain joins TRBV18 and TRBJ2-1; D is possibly TRBD2 (6 bases). This CDR3 is 12 amino acids long. Germline CDR1 and CDR2: KGHSH and LQKENI. The V end lost 6 bases, the J end lost 8 bases, and 11 bases lay between the germline ends. This chain's CDR3 is CASSRDFDEQFF. In DNA form, the CDR3 reads TGTGCCAGCTCTCGGGACTTCGATGAGCAGTTCTTC.

The genes are TRBV4-2 and TRBJ1-1; 7 nucleotides line up with TRBD1. From germline, CDR1 is LGHNA and CDR2 YNFKEQ. This CDR3 is 14 amino acids long. J lost 8 bases, V lost 2 bases, and 8 bases had no gene match. Here the CDR3 reads CASSQPQGFYEAFF. The DNA for the CDR3 is TGTGCCAGCAGCCAACCACAGGGGTTTTACGAAGCTTTCTTT.

This clone was counted a few times. CDR3 sequence (DNA): TGTGCCAGCAGTGATGAGGTCAAGCAGTTCTTC. It yields the protein CASSDEVKQFF. This sequence joins TRBV2 and TRBJ2-1; D is unresolved. Germline V lookup: CDR1 SNHLY, CDR2 FYNNEI. This CDR3 contains 11 residues. V gave up 3 bases and J gave up 11 bases, with 8 bases separating them.

V is TRBV25-1 and J is TRBJ2-7; D ambiguous. The V gene's germline CDR1 is MGHDK and CDR2 SYGVNS. This CDR3 is 13 amino acids long. Trimming stripped 1 base from V and 3 bases from J, with 7 bases between. The CDR3 DNA reads as TGTGCCAGCAGTGAATGGGCCCGCTACGAGCAGTACTTC. Translation: CASSEWARYEQYF.

The chain has TRBV5-6 and TRBJ2-1; D ambiguous. In germline, CDR1 is SGHDT, CDR2 YYEEEE. This CDR3 spans 12 amino acids. V was pared by 4 bases and J by 10 bases, with 12 bases between. For the CDR3, the DNA is TGTGCCAGCAGCCCCCCAGTCGGGGAGCAGTTCTTC. The encoded protein is CASSPPVGEQFF.

The rearrangement uses TRBV6-5 and TRBJ1-2; D perhaps matches TRBD1 (5 bases). This CDR3 is 13 amino acids long. Looked up from germline, CDR1 is MNHEY and CDR2 is SVGAGI. V was clipped by 5 bases and J by 7 bases, with 14 bases between them. The CDR3, as DNA: TGTGCCAGCAGTACCTCCGGGGACTCTGGCTACACCTTC. Encoded protein: CASSTSGDSGYTF.

The CDR3 sequence is CASRLAGGNEQFF. CDR3 sequence (DNA): TGTGCCAGCAGACTAGCGGGGGGTAATGAGCAGTTCTTC. J is TRBJ2-1 and V is TRBV27, with 12 bases identical to TRBD2. The CDR3 totals 13 residues. Trimming at V came to 6 bases and at J to 7 bases, leaving 1 base not matched to a gene. Per germline, CDR1 MNHEY and CDR2 SMNVEV (reference sequence).

This clone was seen more than once but under ten times. The genes are TRBV29-1 and TRBJ1-3; tentative D call: TRBD1 (6 bases). Germline V gives CDR1 SQVTM, CDR2 ANQGSEA. The V end was cut by 4 bases, the J end by 2 bases, with 12 bases between. The CDR3 is 14 amino acids. Written as DNA, the CDR3 is TGCAGCGTTGTTCGGGGGGCTACTGGAAACACCATATATTTT. Protein sequence: CSVVRGATGNTIYF.

CDR3 amino acids: CASRQFTGDWAEAFF. CDR3 sequence (DNA): TGTGCCAGCAGGCAATTCACAGGGGATTGGGCTGAAGCTTTCTTT. The chain recombines TRBV6-1 with TRBJ1-1, with 7 bases matching TRBD1. The CDR3 extends over 15 amino acids. Germline-derived CDR1 and CDR2 are MNHNS and SASEGT. V dropped 6 bases and J dropped 6; count of bases not matched to a gene: 13.

This clone was counted between two and nine times. V gene TRBV5-1 combines with J gene TRBJ1-1, with 8 bases matching TRBD1. Germline V gene lookup returns CDR1 SGHRS and CDR2 YFSETQ. With V trimmed by 0 bases and J by 5 bases, 6 bases remained unmatched. This CDR3 spans 15 amino acids. CDR3 in DNA: TGCGCCAGCAGCTTGGAGTTCAGGGGGCGGACTGAAGCTTTCTTT. Translated: CASSLEFRGRTEAFF.

For this clone: Other DNA sequences within the sample encode an identical CDR3. This chain uses TRBV9 with TRBJ1-1; D ambiguous. Between the trimmed V and J ends, which lost 0 bases and 1 base, there was a span of 10 bases. This CDR3 spans 15 amino acids. Germline CDR1 SGDLS, CDR2 YYNGEE. The CDR3 reads CASSVEGSSNTEAFF. CDR3 bases: TGTGCCAGCAGCGTAGAGGGCAGCTCGAACACTGAAGCTTTCTTT. Variable domain in full (rest from reference TRBV9 and TRBJ1-1): DSGVTQTPKHLITATGQRVTLRCSPRSGDLSVYWYQQSLDQGLQFLIQYYNGEERAKGNILERFSAQQFPDLHSELNLSSLELGDSALYFCASSVEGSSNTEAFFGQGTRLTVV.

This clone was counted between two and nine times. This chain links TRBV2 with TRBJ1-4, with a weak D call TRBD1 (5 bases). The length of the CDR3 is 13 residues. Germline V gene data show CDR1 as SNHLY and CDR2 as FYNNEI. V lost 10 bases to trimming and J lost 8 bases, with 17 bases between them. CDR3 in amino acids: CATSDGAVEKLFF. As DNA, the CDR3 is TGTGCCACCTCGGACGGGGCCGTCGAAAAACTGTTTTTT.

The chain employs TRBV29-1 and TRBJ1-1; maybe TRBD1 (6 bases). Germline loops: CDR1 SQVTM, CDR2 ANQGSEA. Trimming cost V 7 bases and J 6 bases, with 18 bases left between them. The CDR3 is 13 amino acids. For the CDR3, the DNA is TGCAGCGCCTCGAAGGGGGAATCGGCTGAAGCTTTCTTT. Residues: CSASKGESAEAFF.

This chain uses TRBV5-1 with TRBJ2-1; TRBD2 might be the D (6 bases). V was pared by 6 bases and J by 0 bases, with 22 bases between. Germline CDR1 SGHRS, CDR2 YFSETQ. This CDR3 comprises 18 residues. The chain's CDR3 is CASTDLSRRDPSYNEQFF. In nucleotides, the CDR3 is TGCGCCAGCACCGACTTAAGTCGGCGGGACCCCTCCTACAATGAGCAGTTCTTC.

The chain couples TRBV5-4 to TRBJ1-5, with D maybe TRBD1 (6 bases). The V end lost 0 bases, the J end lost 6 bases, and 7 bases lay between the germline ends. The V gene's germline CDR1 is SGHNT and CDR2 YYREEE (reference sequence). CDR3 length: 13 residues. The CDR3 DNA reads as TGTGCCAGCAGCTTGGCAGGGGTTCAGCCCCAGCATTTT. Its protein is CASSLAGVQPQHF. The entire variable domain, with the rest obtained from reference TRBV5-4 and TRBJ1-5, is as follows: ETGVTQSPTHLIKTRGQQVTLRCSSQSGHNTVSWYQQALGQGPQFIFQYYREEENGRGNFPPRFSGLQFPNYSSELNVNALELDDSALYLCASSLAGVQPQHFGDGTRLSIL.